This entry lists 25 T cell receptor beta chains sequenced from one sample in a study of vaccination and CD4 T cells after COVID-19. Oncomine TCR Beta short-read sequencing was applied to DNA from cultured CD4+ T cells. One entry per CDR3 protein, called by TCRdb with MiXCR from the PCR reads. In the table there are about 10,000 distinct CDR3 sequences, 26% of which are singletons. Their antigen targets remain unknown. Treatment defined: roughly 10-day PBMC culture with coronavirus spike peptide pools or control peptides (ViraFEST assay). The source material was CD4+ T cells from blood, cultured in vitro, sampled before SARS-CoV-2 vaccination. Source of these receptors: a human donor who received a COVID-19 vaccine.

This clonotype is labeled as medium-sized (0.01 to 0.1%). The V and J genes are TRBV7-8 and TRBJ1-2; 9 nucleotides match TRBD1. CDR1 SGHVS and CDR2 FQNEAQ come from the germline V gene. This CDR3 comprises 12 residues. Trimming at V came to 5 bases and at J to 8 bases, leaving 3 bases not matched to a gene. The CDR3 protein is CASSRDRVGYTF. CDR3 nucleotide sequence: TGTGCCAGCAGCCGGGACAGGGTCGGCTACACCTTC. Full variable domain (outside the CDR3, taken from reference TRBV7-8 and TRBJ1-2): GAGVSQSPRYKVAKRGQDVALRCDPISGHVSLFWYQQALGQGPEFLTYFQNEAQLDKSGLPSDRFFAERPEGSVSTLKIQRTQQEDSAVYLCASSRDRVGYTFGSGTRLTVV.

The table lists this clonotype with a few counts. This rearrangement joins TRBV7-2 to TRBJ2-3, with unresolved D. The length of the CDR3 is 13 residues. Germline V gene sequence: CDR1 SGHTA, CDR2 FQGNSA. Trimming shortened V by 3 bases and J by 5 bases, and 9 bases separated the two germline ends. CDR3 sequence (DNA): TGTGCCAGCAGCTTGGCAGAACAAGATACGCAGTATTTT. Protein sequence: CASSLAEQDTQYF.

DNA of the CDR3: TGTGCCAGCAGTGAAACAGGGTCCTACAATGAGCAGTTCTTC. Amino acids: CASSETGSYNEQFF. The chain employs TRBV6-1 and TRBJ2-1; maybe TRBD1 (6 bases). The CDR3 runs 14 residues. Germline CDR1 reads MNHNS; CDR2 reads SASEGT. Trimming took off 2 bases at V and 1 base at J, with 6 bases between the two ends.

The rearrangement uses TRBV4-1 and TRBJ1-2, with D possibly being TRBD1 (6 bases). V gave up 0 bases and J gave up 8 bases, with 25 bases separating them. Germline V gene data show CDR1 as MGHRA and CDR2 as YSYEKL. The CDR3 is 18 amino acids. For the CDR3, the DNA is TGCGCCAGCAGCCAAGATTGGGGGGCAGGGAGAAACCTAGGAGGCTACACCTTC. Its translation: CASSQDWGAGRNLGGYTF.

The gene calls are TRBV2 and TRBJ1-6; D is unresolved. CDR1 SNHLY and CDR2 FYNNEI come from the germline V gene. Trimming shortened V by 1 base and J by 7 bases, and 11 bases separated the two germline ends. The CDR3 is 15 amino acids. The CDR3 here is CASSEDKTGNSPLHF. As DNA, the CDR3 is TGTGCCAGCAGTGAAGATAAAACGGGAAATTCACCCCTCCACTTT.

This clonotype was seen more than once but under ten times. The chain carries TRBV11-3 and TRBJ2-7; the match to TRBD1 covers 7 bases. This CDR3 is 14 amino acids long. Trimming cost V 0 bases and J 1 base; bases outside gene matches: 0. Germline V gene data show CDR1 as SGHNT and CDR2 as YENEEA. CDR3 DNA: TGTGCCAGCAGCTTAGAGGGACAGTCCTACGAGCAGTACTTC. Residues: CASSLEGQSYEQYF.

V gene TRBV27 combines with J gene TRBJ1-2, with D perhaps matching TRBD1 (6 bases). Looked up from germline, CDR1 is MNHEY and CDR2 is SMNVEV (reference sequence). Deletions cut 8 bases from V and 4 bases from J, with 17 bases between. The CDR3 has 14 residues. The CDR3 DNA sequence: TGTGCCAGCCGATCCTGGGGGCAAGTCTATGGCTACACCTTC. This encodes CASRSWGQVYGYTF.

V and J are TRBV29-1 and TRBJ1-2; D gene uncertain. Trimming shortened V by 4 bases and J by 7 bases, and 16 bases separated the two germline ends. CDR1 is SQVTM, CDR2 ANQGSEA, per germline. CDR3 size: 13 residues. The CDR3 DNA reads TGCAGCGTTGTGTTCACTGATCTAGGTGGCTACACCTTC. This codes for CSVVFTDLGGYTF.

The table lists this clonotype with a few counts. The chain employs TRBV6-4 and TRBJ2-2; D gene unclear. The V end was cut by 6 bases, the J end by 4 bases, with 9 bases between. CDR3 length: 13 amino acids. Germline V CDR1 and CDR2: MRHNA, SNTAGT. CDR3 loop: CASSQTLTGELFF. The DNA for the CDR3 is TGTGCCAGCAGCCAGACTCTCACCGGGGAGCTGTTTTTT.

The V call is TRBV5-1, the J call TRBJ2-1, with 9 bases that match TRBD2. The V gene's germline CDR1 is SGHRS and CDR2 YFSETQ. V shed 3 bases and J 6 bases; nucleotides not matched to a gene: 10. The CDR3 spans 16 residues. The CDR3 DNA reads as TGCGCCAGCAGCTGGAGTAGCGGGGGAACTTTCAATGAGCAGTTCTTC. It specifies CASSWSSGGTFNEQFF.

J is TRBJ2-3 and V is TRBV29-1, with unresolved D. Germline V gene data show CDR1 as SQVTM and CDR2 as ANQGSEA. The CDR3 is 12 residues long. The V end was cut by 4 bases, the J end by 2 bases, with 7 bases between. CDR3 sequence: CSVGGYTDTQYF. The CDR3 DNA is TGCAGCGTTGGGGGATACACAGATACGCAGTATTTT.

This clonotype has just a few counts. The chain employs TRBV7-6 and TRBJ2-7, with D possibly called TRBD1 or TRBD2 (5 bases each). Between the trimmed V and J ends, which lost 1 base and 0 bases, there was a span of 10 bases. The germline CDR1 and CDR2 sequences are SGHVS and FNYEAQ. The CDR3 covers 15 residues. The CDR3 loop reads CASSLDWGSSYEQYF. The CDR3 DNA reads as TGTGCCAGCAGCTTAGATTGGGGGAGCTCCTACGAGCAGTACTTC.

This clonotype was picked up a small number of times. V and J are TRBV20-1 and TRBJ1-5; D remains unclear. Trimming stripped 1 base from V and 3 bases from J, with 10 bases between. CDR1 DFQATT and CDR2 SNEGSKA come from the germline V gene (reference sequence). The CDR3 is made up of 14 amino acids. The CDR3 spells CSARAGTDNQPQHF. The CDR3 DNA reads TGCAGTGCTAGAGCCGGCACAGACAATCAGCCCCAGCATTTT.

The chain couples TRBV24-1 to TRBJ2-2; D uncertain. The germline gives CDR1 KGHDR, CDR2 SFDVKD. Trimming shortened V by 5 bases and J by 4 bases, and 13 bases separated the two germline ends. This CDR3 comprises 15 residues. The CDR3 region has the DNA TGTGCCACCAGTGGAACCGCGAGCTCCACCGGGGAGCTGTTTTTT. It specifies CATSGTASSTGELFF.

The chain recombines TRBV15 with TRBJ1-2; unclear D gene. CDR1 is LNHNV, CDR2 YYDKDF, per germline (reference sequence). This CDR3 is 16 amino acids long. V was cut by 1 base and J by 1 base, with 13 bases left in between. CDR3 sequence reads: CATSRAYVYLNYGYTF. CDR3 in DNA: TGTGCCACCAGCAGAGCTTACGTATACCTTAACTATGGCTACACCTTC.

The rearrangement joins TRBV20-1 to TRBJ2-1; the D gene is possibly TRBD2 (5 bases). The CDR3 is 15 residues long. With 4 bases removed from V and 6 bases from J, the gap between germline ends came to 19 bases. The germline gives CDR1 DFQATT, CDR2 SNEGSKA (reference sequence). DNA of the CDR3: TGCAGTGCTACCGTACTTACCCGGGGAACCAATGAGCAGTTCTTC. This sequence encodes CSATVLTRGTNEQFF.

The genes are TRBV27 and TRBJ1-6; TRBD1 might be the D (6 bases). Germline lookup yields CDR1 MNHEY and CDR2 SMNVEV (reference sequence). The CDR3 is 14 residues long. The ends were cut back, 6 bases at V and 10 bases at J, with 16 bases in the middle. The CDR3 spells CASRPDRIGSPLHF. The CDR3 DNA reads TGTGCCAGCAGGCCGGACAGAATTGGATCACCCCTCCACTTT.

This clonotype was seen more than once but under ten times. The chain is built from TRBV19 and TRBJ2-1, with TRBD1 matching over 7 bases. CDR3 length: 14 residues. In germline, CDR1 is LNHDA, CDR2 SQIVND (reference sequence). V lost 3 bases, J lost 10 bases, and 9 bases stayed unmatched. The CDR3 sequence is CASSMDNRGREQFF. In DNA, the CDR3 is TGTGCCAGTAGTATGGACAACAGGGGACGAGAGCAGTTCTTC.

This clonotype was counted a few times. The CDR3 DNA sequence: TGCGCCAGCAGCTTGGGACTCAAATACAATGAGCAGTTCTTC. Translating gives CASSLGLKYNEQFF. The chain carries TRBV5-1 and TRBJ2-1; no reliable D call. Trimming stripped 0 bases from V and 4 bases from J, with 8 bases between. CDR3 length: 14 residues. Germline CDR1 and CDR2: SGHRS and YFSETQ.

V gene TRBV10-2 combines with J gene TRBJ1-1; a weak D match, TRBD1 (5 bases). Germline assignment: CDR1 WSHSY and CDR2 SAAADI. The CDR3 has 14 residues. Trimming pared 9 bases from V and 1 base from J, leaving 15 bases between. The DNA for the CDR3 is TGCGCCAGTAGGAGGGGCAGCCAGAACACTGAAGCTTTCTTT. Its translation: CASRRGSQNTEAFF.

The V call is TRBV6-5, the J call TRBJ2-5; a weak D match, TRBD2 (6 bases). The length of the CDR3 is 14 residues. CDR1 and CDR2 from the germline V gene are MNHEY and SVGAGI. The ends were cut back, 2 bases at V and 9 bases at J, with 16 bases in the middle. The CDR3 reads CASSYGHSGEAQYF. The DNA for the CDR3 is TGTGCCAGCAGTTACGGACACTCGGGGGAGGCCCAGTACTTC.

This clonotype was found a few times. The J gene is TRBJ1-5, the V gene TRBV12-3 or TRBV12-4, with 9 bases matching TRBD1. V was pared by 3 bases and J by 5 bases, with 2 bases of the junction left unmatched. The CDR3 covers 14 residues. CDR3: CASSFTGGYQPQHF. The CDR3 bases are TGTGCCAGCAGTTTTACAGGGGGCTATCAGCCCCAGCATTTT.

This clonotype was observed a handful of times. CDR3 in amino acids: CASSYFRGVYEQYF. The CDR3, as DNA: TGTGCCAGCAGTTACTTCAGGGGCGTCTACGAGCAGTACTTC. The chain uses TRBV6-2 or TRBV6-3 and TRBJ2-7, with a possible D match to TRBD1 (6 bases). V dropped 1 base and J dropped 3 bases, with 10 bases sitting between them. This CDR3 is built from 14 residues. Per germline, CDR1 MNHEY and CDR2 SVGEGT.

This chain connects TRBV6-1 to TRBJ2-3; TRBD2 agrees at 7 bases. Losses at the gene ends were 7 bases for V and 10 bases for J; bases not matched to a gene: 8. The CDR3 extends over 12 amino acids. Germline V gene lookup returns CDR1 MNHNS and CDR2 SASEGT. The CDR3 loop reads CASTPGGTAQYF. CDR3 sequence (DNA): TGTGCCAGCACCCCGGGGGGTACGGCGCAGTATTTT.

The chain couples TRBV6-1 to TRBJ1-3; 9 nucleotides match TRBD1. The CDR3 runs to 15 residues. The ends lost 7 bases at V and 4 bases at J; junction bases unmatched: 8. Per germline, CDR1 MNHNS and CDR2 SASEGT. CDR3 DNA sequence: TGTGCCAGCACTCGGACAGGGGACCAAGGAAACACCATATATTTT. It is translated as CASTRTGDQGNTIYF.